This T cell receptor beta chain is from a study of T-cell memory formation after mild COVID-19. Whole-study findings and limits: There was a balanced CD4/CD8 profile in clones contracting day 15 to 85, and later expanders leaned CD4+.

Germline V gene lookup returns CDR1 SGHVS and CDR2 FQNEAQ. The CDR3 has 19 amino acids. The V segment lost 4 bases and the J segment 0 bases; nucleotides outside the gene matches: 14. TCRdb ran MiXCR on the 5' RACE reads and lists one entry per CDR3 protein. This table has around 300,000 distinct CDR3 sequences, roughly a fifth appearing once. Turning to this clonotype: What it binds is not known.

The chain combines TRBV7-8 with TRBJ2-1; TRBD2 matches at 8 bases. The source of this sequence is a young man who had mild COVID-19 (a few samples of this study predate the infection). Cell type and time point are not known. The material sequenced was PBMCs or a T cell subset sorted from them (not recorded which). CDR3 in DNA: TGTGCCAGCAGCTACGCGGGGGGCTCTACTCCCCCCTCCTACAATGAGCAGTTCTTC. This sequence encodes CASSYAGGSTPPSYNEQFF.